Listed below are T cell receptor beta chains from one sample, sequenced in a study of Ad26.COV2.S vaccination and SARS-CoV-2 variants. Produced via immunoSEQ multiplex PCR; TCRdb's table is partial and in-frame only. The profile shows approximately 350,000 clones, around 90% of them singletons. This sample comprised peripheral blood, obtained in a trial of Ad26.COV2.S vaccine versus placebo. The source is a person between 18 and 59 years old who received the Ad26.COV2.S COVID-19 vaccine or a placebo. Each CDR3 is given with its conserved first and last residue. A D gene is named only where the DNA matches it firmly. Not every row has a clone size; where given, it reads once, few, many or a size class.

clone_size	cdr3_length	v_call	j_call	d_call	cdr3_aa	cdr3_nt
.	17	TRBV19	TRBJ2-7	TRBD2	CASSARGRTNSSYEQYF	TGTGCCAGTAGCGCCCGCGGGAGGACCAACAGCTCCTACGAGCAGTACTTC
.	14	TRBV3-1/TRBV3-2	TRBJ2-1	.	CASSPGFPSGEQFF	TGTGCCAGCAGCCCGGGTTTTCCGAGTGGCGAGCAGTTCTTC
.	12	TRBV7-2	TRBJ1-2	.	CASSSRVYGYTF	TGTGCCAGCAGCTCGAGGGTTTATGGCTACACCTTC
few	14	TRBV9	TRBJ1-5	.	CASSVDQSGMAQHF	TGTGCCAGCAGCGTAGATCAGTCCGGAATGGCCCAGCATTTT
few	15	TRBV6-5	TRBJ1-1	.	CASGGVGVEATEAFF	TGTGCCAGCGGAGGTGTTGGGGTAGAGGCCACTGAAGCTTTCTTT
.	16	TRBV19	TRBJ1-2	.	CASSGGVLRGWNGYTF	TGTGCCAGTAGTGGTGGGGTTTTAAGGGGCTGGAATGGCTACACCTTC
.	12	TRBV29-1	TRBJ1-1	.	CSVGYRNTEAFF	TGCAGCGTTGGGTACAGAAACACTGAAGCTTTCTTT
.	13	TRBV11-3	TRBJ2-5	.	CASSLVQGQTQYF	TGTGCCAGCAGCTTAGTACAGGGTCAGACCCAGTACTTC
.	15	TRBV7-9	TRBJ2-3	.	CASSLVQVGTDTQYF	TGTGCCAGCAGCTTAGTCCAGGTGGGCACAGATACGCAGTATTTT
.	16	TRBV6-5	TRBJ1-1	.	CASSYSYSRGNTEAFF	TGTGCCAGCAGTTACTCCTACAGCAGGGGGAACACTGAAGCTTTCTTT
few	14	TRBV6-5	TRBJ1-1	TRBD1	CASRTRTGNTEAFF	TGTGCCAGCAGAACCCGGACAGGGAACACTGAAGCTTTCTTT
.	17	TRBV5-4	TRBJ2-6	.	CASSLLFQVSGANVLTF	TGTGCCAGCAGCTTGTTGTTTCAAGTCTCTGGGGCCAACGTCCTGACTTTC
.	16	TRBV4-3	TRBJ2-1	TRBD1	CASSQTGTGFYNEQFF	TGCGCCAGCAGCCAGACCGGGACAGGCTTTTACAATGAGCAGTTCTTC
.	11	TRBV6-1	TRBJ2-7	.	CASSEGFGQYF	TGTGCCAGCAGTGAAGGGTTCGGACAGTACTTC
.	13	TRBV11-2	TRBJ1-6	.	CASSYPDSSPLHF	TGTGCCAGCAGCTACCCGGACTCCTCACCCCTCCACTTT
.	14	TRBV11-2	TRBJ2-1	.	CASSLALLNNEQFF	TGTGCCAGCAGCTTGGCGCTCCTCAACAATGAGCAGTTCTTC
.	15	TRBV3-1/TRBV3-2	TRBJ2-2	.	CASSQQGANTGELFF	TGTGCCAGCAGCCAACAGGGTGCGAACACCGGGGAGCTGTTTTTT
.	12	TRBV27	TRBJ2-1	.	CASSRSTGEQFF	TGTGCCAGCAGTCGCTCGACGGGTGAGCAGTTCTTC
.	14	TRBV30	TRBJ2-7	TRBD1	CAWKMDRGTYEQYF	TGTGCCTGGAAAATGGACAGGGGTACCTACGAGCAGTACTTC
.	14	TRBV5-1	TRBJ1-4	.	CASSLGSRAEKLFF	TGCGCCAGCAGCTTGGGAAGTCGAGCTGAAAAACTGTTTTTT
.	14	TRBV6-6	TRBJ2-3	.	CASRPTGPTDTQYF	TGTGCCAGCAGACCGACAGGCCCCACAGATACGCAGTATTTT
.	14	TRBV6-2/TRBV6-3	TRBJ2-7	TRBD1	CASSYGGQTYEQYF	TGTGCCAGCAGTTACGGGGGACAGACCTACGAGCAGTACTTC
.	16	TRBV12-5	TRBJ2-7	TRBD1	CASGLVGQGSGYEQYF	TGTGCTAGTGGTTTGGTGGGACAGGGCAGCGGCTACGAGCAGTACTTC
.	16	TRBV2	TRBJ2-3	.	CASSDVGAGLGNTQYF	TGTGCCAGCAGTGACGTCGGGGCTGGGCTGGGCAATACGCAGTATTTT
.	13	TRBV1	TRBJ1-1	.	CTSPRAGNTEAFF	TGCACCAGTCCCCGGGCAGGGAACACTGAAGCTTTCTTT
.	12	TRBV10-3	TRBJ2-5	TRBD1	CATGQGQETQYF	TGTGCCACCGGACAGGGGCAAGAGACCCAGTACTTC
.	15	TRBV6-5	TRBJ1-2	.	CASSYRTQGTYGYTF	TGTGCCAGCAGTTACCGAACGCAGGGAACCTATGGCTACACCTTC
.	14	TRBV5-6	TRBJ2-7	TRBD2	CASSRGLDSYEQYF	TGTGCCAGCAGCCGCGGACTAGATTCCTACGAGCAGTACTTC
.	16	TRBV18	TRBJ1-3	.	CASSFGPILSGNTIYF	TGTGCCAGCTCATTCGGTCCGATTCTCTCTGGAAACACCATATATTTT
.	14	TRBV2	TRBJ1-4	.	CASSEAGAREKLFF	TGTGCCAGCAGTGAGGCAGGGGCAAGAGAAAAACTGTTTTTT
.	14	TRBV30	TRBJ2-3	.	CAWSVTPGTDTQYF	TGTGCCTGGAGTGTAACCCCCGGCACAGATACGCAGTATTTT
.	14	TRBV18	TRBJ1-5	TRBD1	CASSPGQGNQPQHF	TGTGCCAGCTCCCCCGGACAGGGGAATCAGCCCCAGCATTTT
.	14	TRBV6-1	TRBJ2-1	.	CASSEILGGREQFF	TGTGCCAGCAGTGAGATTTTGGGAGGCAGGGAGCAGTTCTTC
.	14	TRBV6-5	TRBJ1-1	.	CASTPRPMNTEAFF	TGTGCCAGCACTCCTCGGCCGATGAACACTGAAGCTTTCTTT
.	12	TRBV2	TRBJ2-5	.	CASSVTVETQYF	TGTGCCAGCAGTGTTACCGTGGAGACCCAGTACTTC
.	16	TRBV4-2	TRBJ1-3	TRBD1	CASSQIQGGGGNTIYF	TGTGCCAGCAGCCAGATACAGGGGGGGGGTGGAAACACCATATATTTT
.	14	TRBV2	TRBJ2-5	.	CASSEAQLQETQYF	TGTGCCAGCAGTGAAGCGCAACTCCAAGAGACCCAGTACTTC
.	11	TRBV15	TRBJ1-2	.	CATSRDTGYTF	TGTGCCACCAGCAGAGATACCGGCTACACCTTC
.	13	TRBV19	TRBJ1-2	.	CASSMYDGRGYTF	TGTGCCAGTAGTATGTACGACGGACGCGGCTACACCTTC
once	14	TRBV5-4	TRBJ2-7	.	CASSSQRRWGEQYF	TGTGCCAGCAGCTCCCAGAGGCGATGGGGCGAGCAGTACTTC
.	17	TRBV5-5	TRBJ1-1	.	CASSLFSGRAAGTEAFF	TGTGCCAGCAGCTTGTTTTCAGGGAGGGCAGCCGGCACTGAAGCTTTCTTT
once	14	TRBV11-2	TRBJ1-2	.	CASSLEGTPWGYTF	TGTGCCAGCAGCTTAGAGGGCACGCCCTGGGGCTACACCTTC
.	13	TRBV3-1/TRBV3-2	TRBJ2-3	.	CASSLQAVDTQYF	TGTGCCAGCAGCCTACAGGCAGTGGATACGCAGTATTTT
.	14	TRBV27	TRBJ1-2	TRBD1	CASSQGTGHGGYTF	TGTGCCAGCAGTCAAGGGACAGGGCATGGTGGCTACACCTTC
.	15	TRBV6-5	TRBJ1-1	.	CASSYPGRSIGEAFF	TGTGCCAGCAGTTATCCGGGACGGTCCATAGGTGAAGCTTTCTTT
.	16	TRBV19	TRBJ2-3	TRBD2	CASSALGAGVTDTQYF	TGTGCCAGTAGTGCTCTAGGAGCGGGGGTCACAGATACGCAGTATTTT
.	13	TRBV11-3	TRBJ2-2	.	CASSQTGAGELFF	TGTGCCAGCAGCCAGACGGGAGCCGGGGAGCTGTTTTTT
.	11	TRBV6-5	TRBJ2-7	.	CASSYRREQYF	TGTGCCAGCAGTTACAGGAGGGAGCAGTACTTC
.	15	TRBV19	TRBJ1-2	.	CASSIGRGTNYGYTF	TGTGCCAGTAGTATAGGGAGGGGGACTAACTATGGCTACACCTTC
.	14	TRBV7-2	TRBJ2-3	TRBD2	CASSPSSGVDTQYF	TGTGCCAGCAGCCCATCTAGCGGGGTTGATACGCAGTATTTT
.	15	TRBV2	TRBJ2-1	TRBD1	CASIRGTGPYNEQFF	TGTGCCAGCATCAGGGGGACAGGGCCGTACAATGAGCAGTTCTTC
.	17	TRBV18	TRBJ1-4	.	CASSPDRGGTEHEKLFF	TGTGCCAGCTCACCAGACCGAGGCGGGACGGAACATGAAAAACTGTTTTTT
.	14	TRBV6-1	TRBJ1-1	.	CASSESVMNTEAFF	TGTGCCAGCAGTGAATCGGTTATGAACACTGAAGCTTTCTTT
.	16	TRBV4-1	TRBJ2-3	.	CASSLGSGHGEDTQYF	TGCGCCAGCAGCCTCGGGTCGGGTCACGGGGAAGATACGCAGTATTTT
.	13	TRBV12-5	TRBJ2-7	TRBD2	CASGPGLAYEQYF	TGTGCTAGTGGCCCGGGACTAGCCTACGAGCAGTACTTC